The sequence of this T cell receptor (beta chain) was determined in a study of glioma-infiltrating T cells after dendritic cell vaccination. No glioblastoma patient carried an isocitrate dehydrogenase mutation. Input was 2 to 2.5 ug genomic DNA, or all available if less. Produced via immunoSEQ multiplex PCR; TCRdb's table is partial and in-frame only. This table has tens of thousands of clones, 85% to 90% appearing once. Per the germline V gene, CDR1 is SGDLS and CDR2 is YYNGEE. The V gene end was trimmed by 4 bases and the J gene end by 4 bases; junction bases not matched to a gene: 8. The CDR3 loop spans 17 amino acids. This clone was found once. Its target is not known. Study outcomes and limitations: Few patients contributed both blood and tumor specimens.

The genes are TRBV9 and TRBJ2-1; TRBD2 agrees at 13 bases. The specimen comprised blood, sampled before dendritic cell vaccination. The TCR comes from a human donor with glioblastoma. This CDR3 is CASSPGTSGDAYNEQFF. For the CDR3, the DNA is TGTGCCAGCAGCCCCGGGACTAGCGGGGATGCGTACAATGAGCAGTTCTTC.